This T cell receptor beta chain comes out of a study of control samples from healthy donors and cancer patients. CDR3 length equals 13 residues. V was shortened by 11 bases and J by 4 bases, with 17 bases between the two germline ends. Germline CDR1 reads MDHEN; CDR2 reads SYDVKM. Data came from immunoSEQ multiplex PCR; TCRdb stores just in-frame clones and leaves some out. The table shows tens of thousands of clones, with less than 90% occurring only once. The chain links TRBV28 to TRBJ1-2, with D uncertain. Input material: blood. This clonotype originated in an older woman in good health. The CDR3: CAGENRMGYGYTF. The CDR3 DNA reads TGTGCCGGGGAGAATCGGATGGGCTATGGCTACACCTTC.